A selection of T cell receptor beta chains follows, all from one sample in a study of blood T cell repertoires in COVID-19. Generated by immunoSEQ multiplex PCR, the TCRdb table keeps only in-frame clones and is missing some. This table holds 150,000 to 160,000 clones, approximately 83% found once. The material sequenced was peripheral blood. The source of these receptors is a woman in her sixties with COVID-19, enrolled during active disease. The CDR3 runs from the conserved cysteine through the conserved F or W. Each record gives: J gene, clone size, D gene, V gene, CDR3 protein, CDR3 DNA. A D gene is named only where the DNA matches it firmly. Clone size appears in some rows only: once, few, many, or a class for an expanded clone.

TRBJ1-5	.	.	TRBV19	CATQGVQGISRGQPQHF	TGTGCCACCCAGGGAGTGCAGGGGATTTCCAGGGGTCAGCCCCAGCATTTT
TRBJ1-1	once	TRBD1	TRBV7-8	CASSFQGQPNTEAFF	TGTGCCAGCAGCTTCCAGGGACAGCCGAACACTGAAGCTTTCTTT
TRBJ2-7	once	TRBD2	TRBV19	CASSMGGLAGGARAYEQYF	TGTGCCAGTAGTATGGGCGGACTAGCGGGAGGGGCTAGGGCCTACGAGCAGTACTTC
TRBJ2-1	.	TRBD1	TRBV9	CASSVGTEVYNEQFF	TGTGCCAGCAGCGTTGGGACAGAAGTATACAATGAGCAGTTCTTC
TRBJ1-2	few	.	TRBV19	CASSPRITRVRGYTF	TGTGCCAGTAGCCCGAGAATAACGAGGGTACGTGGCTACACCTTC
TRBJ1-5	few	.	TRBV6-5	CASRPGGQPQHF	TGTGCCAGCAGACCGGGGGGTCAGCCCCAGCATTTT
TRBJ2-5	.	TRBD2	TRBV11-3	CASSTRTSGRETQYF	TGTGCCAGCAGCACTCGGACTAGCGGGAGGGAGACCCAGTACTTC
TRBJ1-2	.	TRBD1	TRBV15	CATSRRPGGLYGYTF	TGTGCCACCAGCAGGAGGCCAGGGGGCCTCTATGGCTACACCTTC
TRBJ2-1	.	.	TRBV14	CASSQDLGARGSNEQFF	TGTGCCAGCAGCCAAGATCTAGGGGCAAGGGGGAGCAATGAGCAGTTCTTC
TRBJ2-1	.	TRBD2	TRBV10-1	CASSDLAGRGASYNEQFF	TGCGCCAGCAGTGATTTAGCGGGAAGGGGGGCCTCCTACAATGAGCAGTTCTTC
TRBJ2-1	.	.	TRBV18	CASSLARSNNEQFF	TGTGCCAGCTCACTAGCGAGGTCCAACAATGAGCAGTTCTTC
TRBJ2-1	few	.	TRBV20-1	CSARGATRWFF	TGCAGTGCTAGAGGGGCAACCCGGTGGTTCTTC
TRBJ1-1	.	.	TRBV6-1	CASSEGRKNTEAFF	TGTGCCAGCAGTGAGGGCCGAAAAAACACTGAAGCTTTCTTT
TRBJ2-3	.	TRBD1	TRBV7-9	CASSLVSGTGSTDTQYF	TGTGCCAGCAGCTTAGTCTCCGGGACAGGGAGCACAGATACGCAGTATTTT
TRBJ2-7	once	TRBD2	TRBV3-1/TRBV3-2	CASSLGLAGAEQYF	TGTGCCAGCAGCCTTGGACTAGCGGGAGCCGAGCAGTACTTC
TRBJ2-1	.	TRBD2	TRBV7-8	CASSVLAGGRLNEQFF	TGTGCCAGCAGCGTGCTGGCGGGGGGGCGGTTGAATGAGCAGTTCTTC
TRBJ2-4	.	TRBD1	TRBV18	CASSPSQGNIQYF	TGTGCCAGCTCACCGTCACAGGGGAACATTCAGTACTTC
TRBJ1-5	.	TRBD1	TRBV10-3	CAISASQGAGQPQHF	TGTGCCATCAGTGCGTCACAGGGGGCGGGTCAGCCCCAGCATTTT
TRBJ1-2	.	TRBD1	TRBV18	CASSPDRGVYGYTF	TGTGCCAGCTCCCCGGACAGGGGGGTCTATGGCTACACCTTC
TRBJ2-5	.	TRBD2	TRBV3-1/TRBV3-2	CASSQDWRTSGGRGETQYF	TGTGCCAGCAGCCAAGATTGGCGGACTAGCGGGGGGAGGGGAGAGACCCAGTACTTC
TRBJ2-3	.	TRBD2	TRBV5-1	CASSLIAGRDTQYF	TGCGCCAGCAGCCTGATAGCGGGGAGGGATACGCAGTATTTT
TRBJ2-5	.	.	TRBV7-3	CASSLTRDETQYF	TGTGCCAGCAGCTTAACCAGGGATGAGACCCAGTACTTC
TRBJ1-1	.	.	TRBV5-1	CASSFKSPTEAFF	TGCGCCAGCAGCTTTAAAAGCCCCACTGAAGCTTTCTTT
TRBJ2-1	.	TRBD1	TRBV19	CASRPGQGPYNEQFF	TGTGCCAGTAGACCGGGACAGGGGCCCTACAATGAGCAGTTCTTC
TRBJ1-5	.	TRBD1	TRBV11-2	CASSVTGASNQPQHF	TGTGCCAGCAGCGTTACAGGGGCGAGCAATCAGCCCCAGCATTTT
TRBJ1-5	.	TRBD1	TRBV18	CASSPGQGLNQPQHF	TGTGCCAGCTCTCCCGGACAGGGCCTCAATCAGCCCCAGCATTTT
TRBJ1-1	.	TRBD1	TRBV13	CASSSRGDYTEAFF	TGTGCCAGCAGCTCCAGGGGGGACTACACTGAAGCTTTCTTT
TRBJ2-3	.	.	TRBV6-1	CASSEGYPRVEQYF	TGTGCCAGCAGTGAAGGGTATCCCCGAGTAGAGCAGTATTTT
TRBJ1-3	.	.	TRBV18	CASSPGQGSGNTIYF	TGTGCCAGCTCACCAGGTCAGGGCTCTGGAAACACCATATATTTT
TRBJ2-3	.	.	TRBV5-6	CASSFRGTDTQYF	TGTGCCAGCAGCTTCCGAGGCACAGATACGCAGTATTTT
TRBJ1-4	few	.	TRBV19	CASIPRLSNEKLFF	TGTGCCAGTATCCCTAGGTTATCTAATGAAAAACTGTTTTTT
TRBJ1-1	.	.	TRBV5-6	CASSLVEARGTEAFF	TGTGCCAGCAGCTTGGTGGAGGCAAGAGGAACTGAAGCTTTCTTT
TRBJ1-2	.	.	TRBV12-3/TRBV12-4	CASSLQNNYGYTF	TGTGCCAGCAGTTTACAGAATAACTATGGCTACACCTTC
TRBJ1-5	.	.	TRBV5-1	CASSLDGQSNQPQHF	TGCGCCAGCAGCTTGGATGGACAAAGCAATCAGCCCCAGCATTTT
TRBJ2-6	.	.	TRBV2	CASSLRGSSGANVLTF	TGTGCCAGCAGCCTAAGGGGGAGCTCTGGGGCCAACGTCCTGACTTTC
TRBJ1-1	.	.	TRBV7-9	CASSFSPAMGGEAFF	TGTGCCAGCAGCTTTTCTCCTGCAATGGGGGGTGAAGCTTTCTTT
TRBJ1-1	.	.	TRBV9	CASSVGAGGLNTEAFF	TGTGCCAGCAGCGTAGGGGCGGGGGGCCTGAACACTGAAGCTTTCTTT
TRBJ2-1	.	TRBD2	TRBV7-6	CASSLRSGGSSSYNEQFF	TGTGCCAGCAGCCTCAGGAGCGGGGGATCCAGCTCCTACAATGAGCAGTTCTTC
TRBJ2-7	.	.	TRBV7-7	CASSSGGPPEEQYF	TGTGCTAGCAGCTCGGGGGGCCCCCCGGAGGAGCAGTACTTC
TRBJ1-3	few	TRBD1	TRBV3-1/TRBV3-2	CASSQKGQGAGGNTIYF	TGTGCCAGCAGCCAAAAAGGACAGGGCGCAGGTGGAAACACCATATATTTT
TRBJ2-7	.	TRBD2	TRBV7-2	CASSLVAGVESEQYF	TGTGCCAGCAGCTTAGTAGCGGGAGTAGAAAGCGAGCAGTACTTC
TRBJ1-2	.	.	TRBV19	CASREQYGYTF	TGTGCCAGTAGGGAGCAGTATGGCTACACCTTC
TRBJ2-5	few	TRBD2	TRBV6-5	CASSWSSGQETQYF	TGTGCCAGCAGTTGGAGTAGCGGGCAAGAGACCCAGTACTTC